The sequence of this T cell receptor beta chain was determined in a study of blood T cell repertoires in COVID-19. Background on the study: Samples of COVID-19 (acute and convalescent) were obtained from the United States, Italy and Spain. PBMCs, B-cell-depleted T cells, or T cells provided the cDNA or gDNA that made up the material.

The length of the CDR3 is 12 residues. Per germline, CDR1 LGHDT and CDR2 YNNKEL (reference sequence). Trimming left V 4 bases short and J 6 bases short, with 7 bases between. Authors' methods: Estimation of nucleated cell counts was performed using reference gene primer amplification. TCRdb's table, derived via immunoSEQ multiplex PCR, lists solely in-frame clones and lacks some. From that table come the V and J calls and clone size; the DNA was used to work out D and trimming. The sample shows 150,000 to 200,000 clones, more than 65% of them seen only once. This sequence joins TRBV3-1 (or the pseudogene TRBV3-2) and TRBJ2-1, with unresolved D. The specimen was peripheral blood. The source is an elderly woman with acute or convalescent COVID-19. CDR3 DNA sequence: TGTGCCAGCAGCCGTAACTCCAATGAGCAGTTCTTC. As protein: CASSRNSNEQFF.